The entry below gives a single TCR beta chain sequence along with its context. Its matching antigen is unknown. The sample comes from a study of CD8 T cells in ankylosing spondylitis. Study-level results: For ankylosing spondylitis blood, a TCR beta motif of roughly 8 highly homologous variants appeared characteristic. Reports say disease-linked clones showed up significantly more in matched ankylosing spondylitis synovial fluid.

With V trimmed by 5 bases and J by 6 bases, 7 bases remained unmatched. CDR3 size: 15 residues. One entry per CDR3 protein results from TCRdb running MiXCR on the 5' RACE reads. This table holds 80,000 to 90,000 distinct CDR3 sequences, 27% found once. This sequence was found in a male donor with ankylosing spondylitis or in good health (not recorded which). The specimen was blood, either unsorted or a sorted T cell fraction (not recorded which). The rearrangement links TRBV12-3 or TRBV12-4 to TRBJ2-7; 13 positions match TRBD2. The CDR3 DNA follows: TGTGCCAGCAGTGCTACTAGCGGGGGGGTCCTCGAGCAGTACTTC. It yields the protein CASSATSGGVLEQYF.